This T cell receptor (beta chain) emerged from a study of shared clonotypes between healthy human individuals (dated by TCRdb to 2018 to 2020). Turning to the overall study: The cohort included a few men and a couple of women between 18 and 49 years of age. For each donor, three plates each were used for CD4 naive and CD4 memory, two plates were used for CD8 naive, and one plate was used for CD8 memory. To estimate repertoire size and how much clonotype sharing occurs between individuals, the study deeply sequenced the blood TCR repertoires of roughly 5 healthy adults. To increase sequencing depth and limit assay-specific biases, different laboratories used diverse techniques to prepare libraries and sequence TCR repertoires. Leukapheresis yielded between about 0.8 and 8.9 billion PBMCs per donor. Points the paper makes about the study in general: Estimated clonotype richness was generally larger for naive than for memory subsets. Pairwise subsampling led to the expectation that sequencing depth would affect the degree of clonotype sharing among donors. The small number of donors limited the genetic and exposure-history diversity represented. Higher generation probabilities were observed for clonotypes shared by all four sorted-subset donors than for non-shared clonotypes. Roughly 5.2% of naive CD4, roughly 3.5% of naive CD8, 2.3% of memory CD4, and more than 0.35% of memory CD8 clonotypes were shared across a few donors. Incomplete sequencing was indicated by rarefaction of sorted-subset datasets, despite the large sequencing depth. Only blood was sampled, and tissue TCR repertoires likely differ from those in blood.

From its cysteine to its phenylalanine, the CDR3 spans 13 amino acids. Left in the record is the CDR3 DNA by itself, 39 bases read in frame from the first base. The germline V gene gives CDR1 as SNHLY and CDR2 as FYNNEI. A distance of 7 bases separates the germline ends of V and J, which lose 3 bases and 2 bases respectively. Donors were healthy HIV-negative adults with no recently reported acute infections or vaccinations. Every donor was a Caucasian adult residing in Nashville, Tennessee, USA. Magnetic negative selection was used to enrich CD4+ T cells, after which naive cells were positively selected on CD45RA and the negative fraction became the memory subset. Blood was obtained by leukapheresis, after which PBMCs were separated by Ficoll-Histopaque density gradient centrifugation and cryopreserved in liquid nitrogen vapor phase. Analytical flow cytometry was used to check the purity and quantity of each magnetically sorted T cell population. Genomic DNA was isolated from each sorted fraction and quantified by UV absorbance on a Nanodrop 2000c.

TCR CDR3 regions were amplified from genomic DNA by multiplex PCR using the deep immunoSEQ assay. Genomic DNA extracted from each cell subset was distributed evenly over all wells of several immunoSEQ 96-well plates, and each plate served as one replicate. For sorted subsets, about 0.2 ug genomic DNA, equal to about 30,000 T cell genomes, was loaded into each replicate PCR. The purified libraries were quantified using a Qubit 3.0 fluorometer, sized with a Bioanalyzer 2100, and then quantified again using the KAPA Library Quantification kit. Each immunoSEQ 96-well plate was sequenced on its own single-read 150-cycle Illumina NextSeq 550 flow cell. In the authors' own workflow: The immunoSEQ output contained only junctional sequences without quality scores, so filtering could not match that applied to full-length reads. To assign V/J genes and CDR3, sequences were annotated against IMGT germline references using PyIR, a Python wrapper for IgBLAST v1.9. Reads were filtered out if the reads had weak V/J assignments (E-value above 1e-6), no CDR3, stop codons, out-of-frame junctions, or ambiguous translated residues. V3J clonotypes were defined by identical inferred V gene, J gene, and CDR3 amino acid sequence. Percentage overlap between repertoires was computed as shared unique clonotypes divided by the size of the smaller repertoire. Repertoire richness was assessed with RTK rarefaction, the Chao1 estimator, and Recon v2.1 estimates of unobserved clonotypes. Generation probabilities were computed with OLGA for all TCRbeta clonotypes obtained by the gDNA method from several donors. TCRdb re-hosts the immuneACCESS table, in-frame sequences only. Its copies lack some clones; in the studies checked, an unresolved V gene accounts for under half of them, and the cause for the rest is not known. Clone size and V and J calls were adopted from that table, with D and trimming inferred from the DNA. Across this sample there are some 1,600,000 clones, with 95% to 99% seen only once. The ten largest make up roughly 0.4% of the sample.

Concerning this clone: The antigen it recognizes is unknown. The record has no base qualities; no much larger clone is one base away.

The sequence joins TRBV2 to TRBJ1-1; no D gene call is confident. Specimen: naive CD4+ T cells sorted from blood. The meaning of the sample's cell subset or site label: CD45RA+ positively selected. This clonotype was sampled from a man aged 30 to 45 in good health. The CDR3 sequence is CASSDPGNTEAFF. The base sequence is TGTGCCAGCAGTGATCCGGGCAACACTGAAGCTTTCTTT.